This T cell receptor beta chain was recovered during a study of cytomegalovirus exposure and HLA in healthy donors. Some clones are missing from TCRdb's copy, which holds only in-frame ones; the method was immunoSEQ multiplex PCR. The sample has some 110,000 clones; around 89% are singletons. This sequence originates from a man aged 18 to 30 in good health and CMV-seronegative. The sample was PBMCs.

CDR3 nucleotide sequence: TGTGCCAGTAGTATAGACAAGGACCGGGACAGGGAAAATCAGCCCCAGCATTTT. This encodes CASSIDKDRDRENQPQHF. The V gene is TRBV19, the J gene TRBJ1-5; 9 bases line up with TRBD1. The CDR3 contains 18 residues. Germline V gene data show CDR1 as LNHDA and CDR2 as SQIVND (reference sequence). The V gene end was trimmed by 0 bases and the J gene end by 4 bases; junction bases not matched to a gene: 10.